The rows below give T cell receptor beta chains drawn from one sample of a study of response to subunit inactivated influenza vaccine. One entry per CDR3 protein results from TCRdb running MiXCR on the RT-PCR reads. The sample consists of around 760,000 distinct CDR3 sequences, 11% to 15% of them appearing once. The input for sequencing was PBMCs from blood, taken roughly 15 days before vaccination. Source of these receptors: a man aged 50-60 years who received an inactivated influenza vaccine. Each CDR3 is given with its conserved first and last residue.

v_call,cdr3_aa
TRBV3-1,CASSPPQWNTEAFF
TRBV21-1,CASSMASYWTSGGPGTGELFF
TRBV25-1,CASRGDSQTQYF
TRBV4-3,CASIQDWGVNEKLFF
TRBV5-8,CASSNRGRIIDQPQHF
TRBV6-2/TRBV6-3,CASRGRGQVRETQYF
TRBV6-5,CASSYSQGGDEKLFF
TRBV7-8,CASSARGVGYEQYF
TRBV12-3/TRBV12-4,CASQNRGYEQYF
TRBV6-5,CASSHRGEQFF
TRBV28,CASTRGGEYTEAFF
TRBV20-1,CSARGGESSYNEQFF
TRBV6-1,CASSELGRSYEQYF
TRBV5-6,CASSLGRRANYGYTF
TRBV12-3/TRBV12-4,CASSLSTAQPQHF
TRBV5-1,CASSLSGPEDEQYF
TRBV5-1,CASSLDAGFKGYEQYF